Shown below are 29 T cell receptor beta chains from a single sample sequenced in a study of cytomegalovirus exposure and HLA in healthy donors. The PCR used 60 Vbeta and 13 Jbeta primers. Only in-frame clones appear in the TCRdb table, and some are missing; sequencing was by immunoSEQ multiplex PCR. The sample shows approximately 150,000 clones, 75% to 90% of them seen only once. Sequencing was done on a sample of PBMCs. The receptor source for this set is a woman aged 25-40 years in good health and CMV-seronegative.

The V and J genes are TRBV10-2 and TRBJ2-3, with TRBD2 matching 9 bases. The CDR3 length is 15 residues. CDR1 is WSHSY, CDR2 SAAADI, per germline. V was clipped by 3 bases and J by 4 bases; unmatched bases: 5. This chain's CDR3 is CASSDGGRAPDTQYF. The CDR3 DNA follows: TGCGCCAGCAGTGATGGCGGGAGGGCCCCAGATACGCAGTATTTT.

This clone was detected only once. The chain joins TRBV27 to TRBJ2-7; D uncertain. This CDR3 has 12 residues. Trimming stripped 9 bases from V and 3 bases from J, with 12 bases between. Germline CDR1 is MNHEY and CDR2 is SMNVEV (reference sequence). As DNA, the CDR3 is TGTGCCAGTGGCAGGCAGAACTACGAGCAGTACTTC. Protein: CASGRQNYEQYF.

CDR3 DNA: TGTGCCAGCAGTGTTGGGCGGGGGGGGATCTACGAGCAGTACTTC. Its translation is CASSVGRGGIYEQYF. The chain combines TRBV25-1 with TRBJ2-7; 9 bases fit TRBD2. CDR1 is MGHDK and CDR2 is SYGVNS in the germline V gene. The CDR3 has 15 residues. With 4 bases clipped from V and 3 bases from J, the junction kept 7 bases outside the gene matches.

The rearrangement joins TRBV6-5 to TRBJ1-2; 10 positions match TRBD1. V gave up 4 bases and J gave up 7 bases; unmatched junction bases: 6. CDR1 is MNHEY and CDR2 is SVGAGI in the germline V gene. The CDR3 spans 14 residues. CDR3 nucleotide sequence: TGTGCCAGCAGTTTTCAGGACAGGGGGTCTGGCTACACCTTC. It specifies CASSFQDRGSGYTF.

The rearrangement links TRBV9 to TRBJ1-1; weak D call: TRBD1 (5 bases). CDR1 and CDR2 (germline): SGDLS, YYNGEE. The CDR3 is 15 residues long. V was pared by 3 bases and J by 0 bases, with 12 bases between. The CDR3 nucleotides are TGTGCCAGCAGCGCCCAGGGCAGATTGAACACTGAAGCTTTCTTT. Amino acid sequence: CASSAQGRLNTEAFF.

The V call is TRBV11-2, the J call TRBJ2-7; D is unresolved. CDR1 and CDR2 from the germline V gene are SGHAT and FQNNGV. The length of the CDR3 is 12 residues. V gave up 5 bases and J gave up 2 bases, with 7 bases separating them. CDR3 nucleotides: TGTGCCAGCAGCCCCGGAGCCTACGAGCAGTACTTC. It translates to CASSPGAYEQYF.

The J gene is TRBJ2-5, the V gene TRBV9; 8 positions agree with TRBD2. Germline CDR1 is SGDLS and CDR2 is YYNGEE. V lost 4 bases and J lost 5; bases outside the gene matches: 10. The CDR3 spans 15 residues. CDR3 region: CASSPGGDNPETQYF. The CDR3 DNA is TGTGCCAGCAGCCCCGGGGGGGACAATCCGGAGACCCAGTACTTC.

The chain couples TRBV7-2 to TRBJ1-6, with TRBD1 matching 7 bases. The CDR3 is 16 amino acids. Germline V gene lookup returns CDR1 SGHTA and CDR2 FQGNSA. V lost 5 bases, J lost 7 bases, and 11 bases stayed unmatched. In DNA form, the CDR3 reads TGTGCCAGCAGCCCCCGGGAGACAGGGAAGAATTCACCCCTCCACTTT. It yields the protein CASSPRETGKNSPLHF.

This chain links TRBV6-6 with TRBJ1-1, with TRBD1 matching over 11 bases. The germline V gene has CDR1 MNHNY and CDR2 SVGAGI (reference sequence). The length of the CDR3 is 15 residues. After removal of 4 bases from V and 5 bases from J, the junction contained 6 bases not matched to a gene. In nucleotides, the CDR3 is TGTGCCAGCAGTTCCCCGGACAGGGGGCGGACTGAAGCTTTCTTT. Translation gives CASSSPDRGRTEAFF.

The chain is built from TRBV19 and TRBJ1-5; the match to TRBD1 covers 7 bases. The CDR3 is 17 amino acids. CDR1 is LNHDA and CDR2 is SQIVND in the germline V gene (reference sequence). The V gene end was trimmed by 3 bases and the J gene end by 1 base; junction bases not matched to a gene: 9. The CDR3 reads CASSIYGTANSNQPQHF. The CDR3 coding sequence is TGTGCCAGTAGTATTTATGGGACAGCCAACAGCAATCAGCCCCAGCATTTT.

The V and J genes are TRBV29-1 and TRBJ2-7; a possible D gene is TRBD1 (5 bases). Deletions cut 7 bases from V and 3 bases from J, with 16 bases between. Germline V gene sequence: CDR1 SQVTM, CDR2 ANQGSEA. This CDR3 is built from 13 residues. This chain's CDR3 is CSACDSPNYEQYF. CDR3 DNA: TGCAGCGCCTGTGACAGCCCGAACTACGAGCAGTACTTC.

This clone was detected only a few times. The chain links TRBV4-1 to TRBJ1-4, with D perhaps matching TRBD1 (6 bases). CDR1 and CDR2 from the germline V gene are MGHRA and YSYEKL. Trimming stripped 3 bases from V and 3 bases from J, with 11 bases between. This CDR3 spans 15 amino acids. The CDR3 sequence: CASSQKGVANEKLFF. CDR3 nucleotides: TGCGCCAGCAGCCAGAAGGGGGTGGCTAATGAAAAACTGTTTTTT.

V and J are TRBV28 and TRBJ2-7; D may be TRBD1 (6 bases). Germline lookup yields CDR1 MDHEN and CDR2 SYDVKM. V was cut by 3 bases and J by 4 bases, with 19 bases left in between. The CDR3 sequence is 16 residues long. The CDR3 loop reads CASSFNAGQSTYEQYF. CDR3 DNA sequence: TGTGCCAGCAGTTTTAACGCCGGACAGTCCACTTACGAGCAGTACTTC.

The genes are TRBV7-3 and TRBJ2-3, with D tentatively TRBD2 (6 bases). Germline CDR1 reads SGHTA; CDR2 reads FQGTGA. V lost 1 base and J 2 bases, leaving 16 bases between the germline ends. The CDR3 contains 17 residues. CDR3 sequence (DNA): TGTGCCAGCAGCTTAAACGGGGCGGGACTTTTCACAGATACGCAGTATTTT. Amino acid sequence: CASSLNGAGLFTDTQYF.

This chain links TRBV27 with TRBJ1-1; D uncertain. CDR3 size: 13 residues. Deletions cut 7 bases from V and 4 bases from J, with 13 bases between. Germline lookup yields CDR1 MNHEY and CDR2 SMNVEV (reference sequence). In DNA, the CDR3 is TGTGCCAGCACTTTTGAGGGCGGCACTGAAGCTTTCTTT. Translation gives CASTFEGGTEAFF.

The chain uses TRBV6-5 and TRBJ2-5; D possibly corresponds to TRBD2 (6 bases). This CDR3 has 15 residues. Germline loops: CDR1 MNHEY, CDR2 SVGAGI. V was shortened by 6 bases and J by 2 bases, with 16 bases between the two germline ends. This chain's CDR3 is CASRSGGARQETQYF. The CDR3 DNA reads TGTGCCAGCAGATCTGGAGGGGCTAGACAAGAGACCCAGTACTTC.

This chain uses TRBV19 with TRBJ2-1; TRBD2 matches at 7 bases. Germline lookup yields CDR1 LNHDA and CDR2 SQIVND (reference sequence). V dropped 7 bases and J dropped 7; count of bases not matched to a gene: 10. The CDR3 totals 14 residues. The CDR3, as DNA: TGTGCCAGTAATTGGGGGGGGACGTTGAATGAGCAGTTCTTC. Protein product: CASNWGGTLNEQFF.

The rearrangement links TRBV6-5 to TRBJ1-2, with TRBD1 identical over 7 bases. Germline V lookup: CDR1 MNHEY, CDR2 SVGAGI. The V segment lost 5 bases and the J segment 6 bases; nucleotides outside the gene matches: 9. The CDR3 length is 14 residues. The CDR3 protein is CASSRGGGADGYTF. CDR3 coding DNA: TGTGCCAGCAGTCGCGGAGGGGGCGCGGATGGCTACACCTTC.

This chain joins TRBV7-2 and TRBJ2-2; tentative D call: TRBD2 (6 bases). Germline CDR1 SGHTA, CDR2 FQGNSA. CDR3 size: 16 residues. V dropped 5 bases and J dropped 1 base, with 14 bases sitting between them. CDR3 DNA: TGTGCCAGCAGCCGACCGGGACTGAGGAACACCGGGGAGCTGTTTTTT. It codes for CASSRPGLRNTGELFF. Using reference TRBV7-2 and TRBJ2-2 for the parts outside the CDR3, the full variable domain is GAGVSQSPSNKVTEKGKDVELRCDPISGHTALYWYRQSLGQGLEFLIYFQGNSAPDKSGLPSDRFSAERTGGSVSTLTIQRTQQEDSAVYLCASSRPGLRNTGELFFGEGSRLTVL.

For the CDR3, the DNA is TGTGCCAGCAGTTACGAGAGGGACAGGGGCTACGAGCAGTACTTC. Protein product: CASSYERDRGYEQYF. The genes are TRBV6-9 and TRBJ2-7, with 10 nucleotides matching TRBD1. V shed 3 bases and J 3 bases; nucleotides not matched to a gene: 5. CDR3 length: 15 amino acids. The germline V gene encodes CDR1 MNHGY and CDR2 SVAAGI.

The chain uses TRBV9 and TRBJ2-7; a possible D gene is TRBD1 (6 bases). The germline V gene encodes CDR1 SGDLS and CDR2 YYNGEE. The CDR3 extends over 15 amino acids. V gave up 0 bases and J gave up 1 base, with 11 bases separating them. This CDR3 is CASSVGGHRSYEQYF. The CDR3 DNA is TGTGCCAGCAGCGTAGGGGGACACCGATCCTACGAGCAGTACTTC.

The chain has TRBV18 and TRBJ2-7; 7 positions match TRBD2. Germline CDR1 reads KGHSH; CDR2 reads LQKENI. The CDR3 loop spans 15 amino acids. With 4 bases clipped from V and 5 bases from J, the junction kept 11 bases outside the gene matches. CDR3 loop: CASSQLTSVVNEQYF. For the CDR3, the DNA is TGTGCCAGCTCACAACTCACTAGCGTGGTCAACGAGCAGTACTTC.

This clone was observed a handful of times. This rearrangement joins TRBV6-4 to TRBJ2-3; 9 bases align to TRBD1. The CDR3 length is 15 residues. CDR1 and CDR2 from the germline V gene are MRHNA and SNTAGT. The J segment lost 6 bases and the V segment lost 4 bases, leaving 8 bases of the junction unmatched. The CDR3 is CASSVTGQGPDTQYF. As DNA, the CDR3 is TGTGCCAGCAGTGTTACGGGACAGGGCCCCGATACGCAGTATTTT.

The chain uses TRBV5-1 and TRBJ1-1; perhaps TRBD1 as D (6 bases). The CDR3 extends over 13 amino acids. Germline V gene data show CDR1 as SGHRS and CDR2 as YFSETQ. Trimming removed 1 base at V and 3 bases at J, with 7 bases between. The CDR3 loop is CASSLNRDTEAFF. In DNA form, the CDR3 reads TGCGCCAGCAGCTTGAACAGGGACACTGAAGCTTTCTTT.

The V call is TRBV5-4, the J call TRBJ2-5; a possible D gene is TRBD2 (5 bases). Germline V gene sequence: CDR1 SGHNT, CDR2 YYREEE (reference sequence). The length of the CDR3 is 12 residues. Trimming removed 2 bases at V and 4 bases at J, with 6 bases between. CDR3 protein: CASSFGRETQYF. The CDR3 DNA sequence: TGTGCCAGCAGCTTTGGGAGAGAGACCCAGTACTTC.

This chain joins TRBV23-1 and TRBJ2-7; the match to TRBD1 covers 12 bases. TRBV23-1 is designated an ORF whose function remains uncertain. The ends lost 6 bases at V and 1 base at J; junction bases unmatched: 10. The CDR3 is 17 residues long. The CDR3 spells CASSPTPGQGASYEQYF. CDR3 bases: TGCGCCAGCAGCCCGACCCCGGGACAGGGGGCTTCCTACGAGCAGTACTTC.

V and J are TRBV18 and TRBJ2-7; 7 bases line up with TRBD1. This CDR3 contains 17 residues. Germline V gene sequence: CDR1 KGHSH, CDR2 LQKENI. V dropped 1 base and J dropped 1; count of bases not matched to a gene: 10. CDR3 in DNA: TGTGCCAGCTCACCACTAGAGGCAGGGGGTTCATCCTACGAGCAGTACTTC. The encoded protein is CASSPLEAGGSSYEQYF.

As concerns this clone: The junction departs from the called germline gene at one end, perhaps through a read error. The V call is TRBV14, the J call TRBJ2-1; perhaps TRBD1 as D (6 bases). This CDR3 is built from 16 residues. Germline lookup yields CDR1 SGHDN and CDR2 FVKESK. The CDR3 loop reads CASSQVRGSSYNKQFF. The CDR3 bases are TGTGCCAGCAGCCAAGTGAGGGGGAGCTCCTACAATAAGCAGTTCTTC.

The rearrangement joins TRBV10-2 to TRBJ2-7; 9 bases match TRBD2. From germline, CDR1 is WSHSY and CDR2 SAAADI. The CDR3 totals 14 residues. The J segment lost 2 bases and the V segment lost 6 bases, leaving 5 bases of the junction unmatched. Here the CDR3 reads CASRHSGSPYEQYF. In DNA, the CDR3 is TGCGCCAGCAGACATAGCGGGAGCCCCTACGAGCAGTACTTC.